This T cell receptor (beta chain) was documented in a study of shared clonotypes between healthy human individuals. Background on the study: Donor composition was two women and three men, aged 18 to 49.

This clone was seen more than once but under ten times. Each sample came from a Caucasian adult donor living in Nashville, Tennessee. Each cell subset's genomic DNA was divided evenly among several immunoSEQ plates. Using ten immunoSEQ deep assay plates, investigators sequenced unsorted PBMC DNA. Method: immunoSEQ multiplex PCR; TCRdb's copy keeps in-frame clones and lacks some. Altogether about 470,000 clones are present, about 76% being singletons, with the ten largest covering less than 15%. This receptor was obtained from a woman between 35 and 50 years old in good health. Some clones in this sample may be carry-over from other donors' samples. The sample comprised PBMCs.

The CDR3 region is CATAYEASSYNEQFF. In DNA form, the CDR3 reads TGTGCCACAGCGTATGAGGCCAGCTCCTACAATGAGCAGTTCTTC. This rearrangement joins TRBV7-3 to TRBJ2-1; D is unclear. The CDR3 contains 15 residues. Per germline, CDR1 SGHTA and CDR2 FQGTGA. The V gene lost 10 bases and the J gene lost 0 bases, with 16 bases spanning the gap.